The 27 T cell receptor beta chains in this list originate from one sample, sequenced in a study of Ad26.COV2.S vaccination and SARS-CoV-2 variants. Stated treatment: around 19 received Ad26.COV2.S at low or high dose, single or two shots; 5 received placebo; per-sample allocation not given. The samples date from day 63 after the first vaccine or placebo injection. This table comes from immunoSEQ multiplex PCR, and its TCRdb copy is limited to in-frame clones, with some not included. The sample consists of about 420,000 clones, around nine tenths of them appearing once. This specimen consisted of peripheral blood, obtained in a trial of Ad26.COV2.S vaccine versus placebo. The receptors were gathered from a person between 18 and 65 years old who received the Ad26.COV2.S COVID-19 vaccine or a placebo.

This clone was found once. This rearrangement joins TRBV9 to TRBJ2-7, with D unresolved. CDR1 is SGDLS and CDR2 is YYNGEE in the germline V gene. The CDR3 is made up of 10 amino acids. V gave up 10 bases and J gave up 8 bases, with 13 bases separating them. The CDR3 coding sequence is TGTGCCGACCAGGAAGGGAAGCAGTACTTC. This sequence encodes CADQEGKQYF.

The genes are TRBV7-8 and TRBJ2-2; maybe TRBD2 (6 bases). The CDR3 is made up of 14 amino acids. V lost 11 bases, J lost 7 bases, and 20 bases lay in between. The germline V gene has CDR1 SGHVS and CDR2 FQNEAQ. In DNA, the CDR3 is TGTGCCGTCAAAAGGGGCGGGGAAGGCGGGGAGCTGTTTTTT. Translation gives CAVKRGGEGGELFF.

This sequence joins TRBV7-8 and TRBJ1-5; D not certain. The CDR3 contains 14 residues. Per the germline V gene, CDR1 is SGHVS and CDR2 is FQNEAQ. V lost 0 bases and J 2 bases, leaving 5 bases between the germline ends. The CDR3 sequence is CASSLAMGNQPQHF. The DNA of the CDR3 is TGTGCCAGCAGCTTAGCCATGGGCAATCAGCCCCAGCATTTT. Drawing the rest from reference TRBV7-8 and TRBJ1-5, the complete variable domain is GAGVSQSPRYKVAKRGQDVALRCDPISGHVSLFWYQQALGQGPEFLTYFQNEAQLDKSGLPSDRFFAERPEGSVSTLKIQRTQQEDSAVYLCASSLAMGNQPQHFGDGTRLSIL.

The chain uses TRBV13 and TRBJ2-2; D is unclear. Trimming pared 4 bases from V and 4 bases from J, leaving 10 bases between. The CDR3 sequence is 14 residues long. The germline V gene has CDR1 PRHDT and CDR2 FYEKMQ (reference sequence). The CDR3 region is CASSYPHGTGELFF. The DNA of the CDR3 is TGTGCCAGCAGCTACCCCCACGGCACCGGGGAGCTGTTTTTT.

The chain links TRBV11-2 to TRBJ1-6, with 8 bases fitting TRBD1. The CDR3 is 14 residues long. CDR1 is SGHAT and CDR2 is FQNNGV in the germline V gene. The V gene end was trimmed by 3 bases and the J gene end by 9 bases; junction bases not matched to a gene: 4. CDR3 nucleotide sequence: TGTGCCAGCAGCTTTGGAGACAGGGGTTCACCCCTCCACTTT. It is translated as CASSFGDRGSPLHF. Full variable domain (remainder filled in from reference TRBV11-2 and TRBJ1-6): EAGVAQSPRYKIIEKRQSVAFWCNPISGHATLYWYQQILGQGPKLLIQFQNNGVVDDSQLPKDRFSAERLKGVDSTLKIQPAKLEDSAVYLCASSFGDRGSPLHFGNGTRLTVT.

CDR3 sequence reads: CASSSVRGRRSGLTDTQYF. In nucleotides, the CDR3 is TGTGCCAGCAGCTCCGTCCGTGGGAGACGGTCTGGCCTCACAGATACGCAGTATTTT. This sequence joins TRBV5-5 and TRBJ2-3, with D possibly TRBD2 on 5 matching bases. Trimming removed 3 bases from V and 2 bases from J, with 25 bases in between. Germline CDR1 reads SGHKS; CDR2 reads YYEKEE (reference sequence). The CDR3 consists of 19 residues.

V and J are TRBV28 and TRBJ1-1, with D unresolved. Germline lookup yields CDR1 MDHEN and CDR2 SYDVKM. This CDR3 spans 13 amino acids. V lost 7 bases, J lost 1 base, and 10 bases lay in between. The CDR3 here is CASIPTKNTEAFF. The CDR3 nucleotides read TGTGCCAGCATCCCTACAAAGAACACTGAAGCTTTCTTT.

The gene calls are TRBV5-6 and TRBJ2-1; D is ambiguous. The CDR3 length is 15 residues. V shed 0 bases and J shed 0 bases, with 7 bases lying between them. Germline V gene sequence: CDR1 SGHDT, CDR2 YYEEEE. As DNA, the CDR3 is TGTGCCAGCAGCTTGGGGGCGAGCTCCTACAATGAGCAGTTCTTC. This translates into CASSLGASSYNEQFF.

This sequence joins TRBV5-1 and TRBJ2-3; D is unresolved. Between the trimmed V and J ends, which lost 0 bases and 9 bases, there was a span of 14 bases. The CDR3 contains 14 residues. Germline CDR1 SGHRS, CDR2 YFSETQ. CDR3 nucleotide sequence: TGCGCCAGCAGCTTGGGAGGCCACCAGCTAACGCAGTATTTT. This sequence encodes CASSLGGHQLTQYF.

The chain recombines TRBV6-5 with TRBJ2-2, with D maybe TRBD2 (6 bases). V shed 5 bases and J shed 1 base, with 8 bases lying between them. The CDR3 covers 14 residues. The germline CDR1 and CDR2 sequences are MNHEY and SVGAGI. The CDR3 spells CASSPAGNTGELFF. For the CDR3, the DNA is TGTGCCAGCAGTCCAGCGGGGAACACCGGGGAGCTGTTTTTT.

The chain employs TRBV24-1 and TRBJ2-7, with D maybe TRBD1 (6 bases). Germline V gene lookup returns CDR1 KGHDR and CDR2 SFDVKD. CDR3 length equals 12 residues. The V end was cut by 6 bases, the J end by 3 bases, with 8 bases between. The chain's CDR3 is CATSSRGYEQYF. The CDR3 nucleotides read TGTGCCACCAGTTCCAGGGGCTACGAGCAGTACTTC.

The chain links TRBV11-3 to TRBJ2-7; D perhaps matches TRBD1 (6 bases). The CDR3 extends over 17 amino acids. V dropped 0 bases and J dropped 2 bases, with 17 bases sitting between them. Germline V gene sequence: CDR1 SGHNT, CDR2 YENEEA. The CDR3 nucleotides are TGTGCCAGCAGCTTAGATAGCTTACAGGGCGTCCCCTACGAGCAGTACTTC. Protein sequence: CASSLDSLQGVPYEQYF. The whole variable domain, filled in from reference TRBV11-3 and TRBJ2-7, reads EAGVVQSPRYKIIEKKQPVAFWCNPISGHNTLYWYLQNLGQGPELLIRYENEEAVDDSQLPKDRFSAERLKGVDSTLKIQPAELGDSAVYLCASSLDSLQGVPYEQYFGPGTRLTVT.

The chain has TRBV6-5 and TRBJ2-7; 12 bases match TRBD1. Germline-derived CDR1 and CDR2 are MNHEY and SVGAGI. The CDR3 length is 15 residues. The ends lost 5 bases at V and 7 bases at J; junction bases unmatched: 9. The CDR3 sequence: CASSRPGQGAREQYF. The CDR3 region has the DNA TGTGCCAGCAGTCGACCGGGACAGGGGGCGCGGGAGCAGTACTTC.

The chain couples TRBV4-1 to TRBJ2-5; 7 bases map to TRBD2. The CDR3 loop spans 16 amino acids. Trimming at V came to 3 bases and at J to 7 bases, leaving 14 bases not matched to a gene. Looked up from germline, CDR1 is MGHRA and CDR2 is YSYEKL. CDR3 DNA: TGCGCCAGCAGCCACCTTAGCGGGCCTGACGTAGGGACCCAGTACTTC. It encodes CASSHLSGPDVGTQYF.

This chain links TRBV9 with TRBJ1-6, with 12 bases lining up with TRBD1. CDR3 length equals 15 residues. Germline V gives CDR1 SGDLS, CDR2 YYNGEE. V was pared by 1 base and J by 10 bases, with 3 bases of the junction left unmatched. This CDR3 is CASSVTGTGGSPLHF. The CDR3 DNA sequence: TGTGCCAGCAGCGTAACCGGGACAGGGGGCTCACCCCTCCACTTT.

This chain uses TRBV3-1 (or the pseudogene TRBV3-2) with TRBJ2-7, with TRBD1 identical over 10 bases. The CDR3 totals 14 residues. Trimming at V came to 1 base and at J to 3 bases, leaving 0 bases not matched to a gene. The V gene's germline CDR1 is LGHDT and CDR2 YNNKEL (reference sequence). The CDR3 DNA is TGTGCCAGCAGCCAAGGGGACAGGGGCTACGAGCAGTACTTC. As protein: CASSQGDRGYEQYF.

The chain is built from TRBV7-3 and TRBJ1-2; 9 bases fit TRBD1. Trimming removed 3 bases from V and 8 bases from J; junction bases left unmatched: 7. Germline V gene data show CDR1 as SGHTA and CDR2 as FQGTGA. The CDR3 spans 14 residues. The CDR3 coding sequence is TGTGCCAGCAGCTTGGACAGGGGAGTACTCGGCTACACCTTC. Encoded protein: CASSLDRGVLGYTF.

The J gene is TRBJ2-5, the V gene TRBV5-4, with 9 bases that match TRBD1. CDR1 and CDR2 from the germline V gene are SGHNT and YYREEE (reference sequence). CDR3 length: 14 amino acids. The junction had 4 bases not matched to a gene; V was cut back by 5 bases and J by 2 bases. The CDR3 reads CASRMTGGQETQYF. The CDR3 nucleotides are TGTGCCAGCAGAATGACAGGGGGGCAAGAGACCCAGTACTTC.

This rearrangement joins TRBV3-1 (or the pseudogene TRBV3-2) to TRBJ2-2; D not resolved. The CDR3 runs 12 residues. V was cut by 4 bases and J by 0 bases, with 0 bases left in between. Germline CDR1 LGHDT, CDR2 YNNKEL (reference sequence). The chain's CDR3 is CASSPNTGELFF. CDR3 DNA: TGTGCCAGCAGCCCGAACACCGGGGAGCTGTTTTTT.

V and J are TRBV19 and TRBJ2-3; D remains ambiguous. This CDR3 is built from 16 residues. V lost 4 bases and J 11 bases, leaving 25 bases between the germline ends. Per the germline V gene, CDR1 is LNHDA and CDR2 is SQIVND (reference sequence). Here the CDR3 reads CASSTRTPPHGGRQYF. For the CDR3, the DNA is TGTGCCAGTAGTACACGAACCCCTCCGCACGGCGGTCGGCAGTATTTT.

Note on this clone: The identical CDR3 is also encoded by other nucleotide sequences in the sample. The CDR3 region has the DNA TGTGCCAGTCGGGGGTCGGCTAATTCACCCCTCCACTTT. Residues: CASRGSANSPLHF. This chain joins TRBV19 and TRBJ1-6, with a possible D match to TRBD1 (5 bases). Germline CDR1 and CDR2: LNHDA and SQIVND (reference sequence). CDR3 size: 13 residues. The V end lost 8 bases, the J end lost 6 bases, and 11 bases lay between the germline ends.

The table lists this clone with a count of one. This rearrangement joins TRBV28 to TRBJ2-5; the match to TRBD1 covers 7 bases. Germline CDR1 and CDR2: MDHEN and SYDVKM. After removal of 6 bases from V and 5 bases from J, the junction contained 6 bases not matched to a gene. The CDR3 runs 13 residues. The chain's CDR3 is CASRRTGEETQYF. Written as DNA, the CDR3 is TGTGCCAGCAGGCGAACAGGGGAGGAGACCCAGTACTTC.

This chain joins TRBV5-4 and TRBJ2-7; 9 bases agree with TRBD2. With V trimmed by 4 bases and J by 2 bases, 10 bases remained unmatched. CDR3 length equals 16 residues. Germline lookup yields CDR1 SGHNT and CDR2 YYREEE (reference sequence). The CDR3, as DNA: TGTGCCAGCAGCCCAGTCTCGGCGGGGGGGCCCTACGAGCAGTACTTC. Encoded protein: CASSPVSAGGPYEQYF.

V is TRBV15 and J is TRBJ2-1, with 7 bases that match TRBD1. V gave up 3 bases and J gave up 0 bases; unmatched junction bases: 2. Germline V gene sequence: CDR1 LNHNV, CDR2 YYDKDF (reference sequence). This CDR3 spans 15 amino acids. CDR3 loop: CATSSGTDSYNEQFF. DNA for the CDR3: TGTGCCACCAGCAGCGGGACAGACTCCTACAATGAGCAGTTCTTC. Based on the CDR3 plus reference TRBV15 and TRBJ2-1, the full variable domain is DAMVIQNPRYQVTQFGKPVTLSCSQTLNHNVMYWYQQKSSQAPKLLFHYYDKDFNNEADTPDNFQSRRPNTSFCFLDIRSPGLGDTAMYLCATSSGTDSYNEQFFGPGTRLTVL.

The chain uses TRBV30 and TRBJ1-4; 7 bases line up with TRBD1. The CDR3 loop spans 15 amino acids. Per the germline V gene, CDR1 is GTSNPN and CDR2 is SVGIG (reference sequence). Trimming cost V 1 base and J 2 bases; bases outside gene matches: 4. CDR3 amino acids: CAWSAGGETNEKLFF. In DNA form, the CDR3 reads TGTGCCTGGAGTGCAGGGGGGGAGACTAATGAAAAACTGTTTTTT.

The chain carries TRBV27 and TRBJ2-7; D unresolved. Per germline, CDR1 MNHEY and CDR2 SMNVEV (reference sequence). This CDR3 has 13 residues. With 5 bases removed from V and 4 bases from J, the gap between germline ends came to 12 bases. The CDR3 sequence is CASSRAVDYEQYF. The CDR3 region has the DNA TGTGCCAGCAGTCGGGCAGTAGATTACGAGCAGTACTTC.

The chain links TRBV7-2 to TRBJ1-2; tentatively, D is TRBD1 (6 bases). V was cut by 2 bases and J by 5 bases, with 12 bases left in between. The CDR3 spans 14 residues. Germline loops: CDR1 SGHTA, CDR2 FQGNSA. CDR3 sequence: CASSLTAGTYGYTF. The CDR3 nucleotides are TGTGCCAGCAGCTTAACGGCAGGGACATATGGCTACACCTTC.